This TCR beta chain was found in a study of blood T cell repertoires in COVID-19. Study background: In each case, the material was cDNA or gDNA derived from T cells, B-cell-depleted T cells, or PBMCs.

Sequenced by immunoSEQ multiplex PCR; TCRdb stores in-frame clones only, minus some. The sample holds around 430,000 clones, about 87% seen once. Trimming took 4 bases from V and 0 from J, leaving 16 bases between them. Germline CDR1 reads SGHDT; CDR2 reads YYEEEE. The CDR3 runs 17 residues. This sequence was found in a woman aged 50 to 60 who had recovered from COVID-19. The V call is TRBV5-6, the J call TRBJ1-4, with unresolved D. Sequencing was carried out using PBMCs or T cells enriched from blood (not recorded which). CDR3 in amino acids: CASSPYWTEATNEKLFF. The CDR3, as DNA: TGTGCCAGCAGCCCATATTGGACGGAGGCAACTAATGAAAAACTGTTTTTT.